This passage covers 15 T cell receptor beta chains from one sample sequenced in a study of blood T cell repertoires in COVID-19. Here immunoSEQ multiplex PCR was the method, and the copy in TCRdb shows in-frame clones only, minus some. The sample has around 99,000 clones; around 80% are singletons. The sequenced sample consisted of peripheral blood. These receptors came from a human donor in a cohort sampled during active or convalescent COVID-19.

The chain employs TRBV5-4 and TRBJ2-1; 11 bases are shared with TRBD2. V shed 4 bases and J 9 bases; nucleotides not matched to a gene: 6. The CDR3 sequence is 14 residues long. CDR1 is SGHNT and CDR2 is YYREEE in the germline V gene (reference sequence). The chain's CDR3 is CASSGLAGGPEQFF. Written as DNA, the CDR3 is TGTGCCAGCAGCGGGTTAGCGGGAGGGCCTGAGCAGTTCTTC.

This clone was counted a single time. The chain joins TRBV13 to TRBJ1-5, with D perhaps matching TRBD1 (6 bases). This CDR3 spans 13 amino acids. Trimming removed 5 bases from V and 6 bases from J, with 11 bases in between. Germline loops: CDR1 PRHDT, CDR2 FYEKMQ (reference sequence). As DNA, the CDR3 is TGTGCCAGCAGCATCCAGGGGACTCAGCCCCAGCATTTT. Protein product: CASSIQGTQPQHF. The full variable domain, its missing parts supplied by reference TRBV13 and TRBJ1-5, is AAGVIQSPRHLIKEKRETATLKCYPIPRHDTVYWYQQGPGQDPQFLISFYEKMQSDKGSIPDRFSAQQFSDYHSELNMSSLELGDSALYFCASSIQGTQPQHFGDGTRLSIL.

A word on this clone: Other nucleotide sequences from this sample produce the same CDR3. The CDR3 sequence: CAWSVVRGTEAFF. The DNA for the CDR3 is TGTGCCTGGAGTGTTGTCAGGGGGACTGAAGCTTTCTTT. The chain couples TRBV30 to TRBJ1-1, with TRBD1 identical over 7 bases. J lost 5 bases, V lost 0 bases, and 3 bases had no gene match. Germline V gene data show CDR1 as GTSNPN and CDR2 as SVGIG (reference sequence). This CDR3 has 13 amino acids.

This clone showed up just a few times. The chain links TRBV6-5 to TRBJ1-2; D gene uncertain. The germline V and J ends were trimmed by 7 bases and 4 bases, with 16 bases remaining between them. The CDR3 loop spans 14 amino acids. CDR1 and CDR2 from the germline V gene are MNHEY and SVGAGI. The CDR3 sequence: CASTLAPAVYGYTF. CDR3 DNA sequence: TGTGCCAGCACCCTGGCCCCCGCAGTCTATGGCTACACCTTC.

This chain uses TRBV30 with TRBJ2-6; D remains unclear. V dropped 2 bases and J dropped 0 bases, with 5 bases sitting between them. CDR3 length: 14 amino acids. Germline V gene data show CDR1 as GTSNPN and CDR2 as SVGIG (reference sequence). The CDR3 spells CAWSPFSGANVLTF. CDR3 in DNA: TGTGCCTGGAGTCCTTTCTCTGGGGCCAACGTCCTGACTTTC.

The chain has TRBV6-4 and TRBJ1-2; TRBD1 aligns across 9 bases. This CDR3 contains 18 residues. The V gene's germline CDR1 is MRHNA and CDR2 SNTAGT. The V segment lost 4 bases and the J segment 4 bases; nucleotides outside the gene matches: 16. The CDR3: CASSVQGTGRRVGYGYTF. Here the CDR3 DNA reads TGTGCCAGCAGTGTCCAAGGGACAGGGCGTAGAGTCGGCTATGGCTACACCTTC.

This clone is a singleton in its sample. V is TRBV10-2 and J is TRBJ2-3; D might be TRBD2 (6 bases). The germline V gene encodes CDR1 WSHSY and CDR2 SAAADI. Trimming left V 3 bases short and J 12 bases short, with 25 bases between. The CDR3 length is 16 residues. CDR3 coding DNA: TGCGCCAGCAGTGACCCGGGACCCATAGCGGTCGGGCCACAGTATTTT. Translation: CASSDPGPIAVGPQYF.

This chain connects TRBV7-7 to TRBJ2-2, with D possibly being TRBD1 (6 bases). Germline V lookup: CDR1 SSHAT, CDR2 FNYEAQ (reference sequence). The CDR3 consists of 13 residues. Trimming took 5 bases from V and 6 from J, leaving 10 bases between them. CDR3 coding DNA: TGTGCCAGCAGCCCGACAGGATCCGGGGAGCTGTTTTTT. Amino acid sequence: CASSPTGSGELFF.

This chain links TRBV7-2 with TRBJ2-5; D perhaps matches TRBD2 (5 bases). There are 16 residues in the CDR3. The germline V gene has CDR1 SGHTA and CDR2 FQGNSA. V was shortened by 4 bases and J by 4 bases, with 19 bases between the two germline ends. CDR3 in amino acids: CASSSQRAVGRETQYF. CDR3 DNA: TGTGCCAGCAGCTCACAGAGGGCGGTGGGGAGAGAGACCCAGTACTTC.

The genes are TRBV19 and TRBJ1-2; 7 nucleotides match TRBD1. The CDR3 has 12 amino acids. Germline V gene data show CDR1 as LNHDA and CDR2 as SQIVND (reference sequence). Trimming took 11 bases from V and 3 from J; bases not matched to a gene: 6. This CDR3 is CARCTGDYGYTF. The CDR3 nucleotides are TGTGCCCGCTGTACAGGGGACTATGGCTACACCTTC.

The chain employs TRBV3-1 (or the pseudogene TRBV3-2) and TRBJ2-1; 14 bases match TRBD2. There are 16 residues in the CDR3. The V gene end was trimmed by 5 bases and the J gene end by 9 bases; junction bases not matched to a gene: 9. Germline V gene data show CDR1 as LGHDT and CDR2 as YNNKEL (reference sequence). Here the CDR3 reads CASSVPWGLAGAEQFF. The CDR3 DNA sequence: TGTGCCAGCAGCGTCCCCTGGGGACTAGCGGGAGCTGAGCAGTTCTTC.

The chain's CDR3 is CASSRSRGERQFF. CDR3 in DNA: TGTGCCAGTAGCAGATCACGGGGTGAAAGACAGTTCTTC. The rearrangement links TRBV19 to TRBJ2-1; a possible D gene is TRBD2 (5 bases). V was cut by 6 bases and J by 13 bases, with 19 bases left in between. The germline V gene encodes CDR1 LNHDA and CDR2 SQIVND (reference sequence). The length of the CDR3 is 13 residues.

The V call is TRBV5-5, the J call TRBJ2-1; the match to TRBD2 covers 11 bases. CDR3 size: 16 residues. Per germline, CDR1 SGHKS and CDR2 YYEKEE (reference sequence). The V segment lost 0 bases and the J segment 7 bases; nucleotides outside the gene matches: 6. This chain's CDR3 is CASSLDSGGARNEQFF. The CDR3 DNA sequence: TGTGCCAGCAGCTTGGATAGCGGGGGGGCTAGGAATGAGCAGTTCTTC.

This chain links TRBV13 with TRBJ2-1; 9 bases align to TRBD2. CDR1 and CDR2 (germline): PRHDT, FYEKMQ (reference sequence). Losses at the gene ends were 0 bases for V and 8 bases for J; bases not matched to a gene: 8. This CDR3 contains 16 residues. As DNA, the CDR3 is TGTGCCAGCAGCTTAGGTGGTAGCGGGAGTTGGGATGAGCAGTTCTTC. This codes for CASSLGGSGSWDEQFF.

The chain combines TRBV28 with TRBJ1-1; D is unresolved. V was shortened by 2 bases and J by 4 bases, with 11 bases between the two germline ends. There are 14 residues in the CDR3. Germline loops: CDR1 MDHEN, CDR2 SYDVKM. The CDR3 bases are TGTGCCAGCAGTTTAGCCCGGTTGAGCACTGAAGCTTTCTTT. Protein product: CASSLARLSTEAFF. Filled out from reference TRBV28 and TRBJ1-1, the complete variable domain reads DVKVTQSSRYLVKRTGEKVFLECVQDMDHENMFWYRQDPGLGLRLIYFSYDVKMKEKGDIPEGYSVSREKKERFSLILESASTNQTSMYLCASSLARLSTEAFFGQGTRLTVV.